This T cell receptor (beta chain) was identified in a study of T cells in Graves' hyperthyroidism and ophthalmopathy. Study information: Prior to any treatment, at the point of initial diagnosis, peripheral blood was collected.

The patients, who ranged from 18 to 65 in age, presented with newly diagnosed hyperthyroidism lasting under 2 months. The study based diagnoses on clinical symptoms, serum thyroxine and TRAb, thyroid ultrasound and orbital computed tomography. From more than 9.5 ml of fresh peripheral blood, PBMCs were isolated. TCR beta CDR3 regions were amplified from RNA. During a first-round RT-PCR of the TCR CDR3, the HTBI primer set was used. TCRdb called the multiplex PCR reads again in MiXCR, with one record for every CDR3 protein. The sample comprises 750,000 to 950,000 distinct CDR3 sequences, around 38% of which are singletons, and about 8.9% rests with the top ten. V lost 7 bases to trimming and J lost 4 bases, with 13 bases between them. The CDR3 length is 13 residues.

V gene TRBV12-3 or TRBV12-4 combines with J gene TRBJ1-1, with no clear D. This TCR derives from a man aged 18 to 29 with Graves' hyperthyroidism. Source material: blood. CDR3 sequence (DNA): TGTGCCAGCACCGGACTGGCGGGCACTGAAGCTTTCTTT. Its protein product is CASTGLAGTEAFF.